One and the same sample provided the 2 T cell receptor beta chains below, sequenced in a study of control samples from healthy donors and cancer patients. Repertoires were generated with immunoSEQ multiplex PCR, while TCRdb's copy carries only in-frame clones and drops some. The table lists under 150,000 clones, 75% to 90% of them singletons. Sequencing used PBMCs. The receptors stem from a woman in her forties or fifties with colorectal cancer.

This clone was seen a few times. The sample contains more than one DNA sequence encoding this CDR3. The J gene is TRBJ1-5, the V gene TRBV7-9, with D hard to call. This CDR3 has 14 residues. Per germline, CDR1 SEHNR and CDR2 FQNEAQ (reference sequence). Trimming removed 1 base at V and 2 bases at J, with 6 bases between. The CDR3 protein is CASSLGGGNQPQHF. DNA for the CDR3: TGTGCCAGCAGCTTAGGGGGAGGCAATCAGCCCCAGCATTTT. Full variable domain (outside the CDR3, taken from reference TRBV7-9 and TRBJ1-5): DTGVSQNPRHKITKRGQNVTFRCDPISEHNRLYWYRQTLGQGPEFLTYFQNEAQLEKSRLLSDRFSAERPKGSFSTLEIQRTEQGDSAMYLCASSLGGGNQPQHFGDGTRLSIL.

J is TRBJ2-1 and V is TRBV13; 8 bases fit TRBD2. The germline V gene encodes CDR1 PRHDT and CDR2 FYEKMQ (reference sequence). This CDR3 has 16 amino acids. V gave up 2 bases and J gave up 1 base; unmatched junction bases: 4. CDR3 in amino acids: CASSLNGGASYNEQFF. In DNA form, the CDR3 reads TGTGCCAGCAGCTTAAACGGGGGGGCTTCCTACAATGAGCAGTTCTTC.